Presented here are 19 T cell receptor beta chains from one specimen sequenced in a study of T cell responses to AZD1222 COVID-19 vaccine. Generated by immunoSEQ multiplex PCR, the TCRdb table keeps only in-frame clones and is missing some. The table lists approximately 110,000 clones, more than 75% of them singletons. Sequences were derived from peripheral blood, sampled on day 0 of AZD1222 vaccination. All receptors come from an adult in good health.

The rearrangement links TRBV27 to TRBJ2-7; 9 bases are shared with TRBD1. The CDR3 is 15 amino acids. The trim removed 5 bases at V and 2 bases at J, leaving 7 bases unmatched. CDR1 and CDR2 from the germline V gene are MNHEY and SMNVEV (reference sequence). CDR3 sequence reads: CASSDQGTGPYEQYF. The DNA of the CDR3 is TGTGCCAGCAGTGACCAAGGGACAGGGCCCTACGAGCAGTACTTC.

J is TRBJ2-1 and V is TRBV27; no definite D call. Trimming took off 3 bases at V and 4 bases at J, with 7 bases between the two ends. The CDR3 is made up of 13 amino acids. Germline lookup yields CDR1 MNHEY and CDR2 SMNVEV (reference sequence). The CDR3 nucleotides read TGTGCCAGCAGTTTCTGGCCTTACAATGAGCAGTTCTTC. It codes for CASSFWPYNEQFF.

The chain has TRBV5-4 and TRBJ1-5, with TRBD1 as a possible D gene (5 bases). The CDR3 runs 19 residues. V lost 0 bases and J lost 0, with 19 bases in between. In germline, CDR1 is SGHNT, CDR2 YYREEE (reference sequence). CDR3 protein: CASSLGGREGLYSNQPQHF. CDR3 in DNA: TGTGCCAGCAGCTTGGGAGGCAGGGAGGGCCTTTATAGCAATCAGCCCCAGCATTTT.

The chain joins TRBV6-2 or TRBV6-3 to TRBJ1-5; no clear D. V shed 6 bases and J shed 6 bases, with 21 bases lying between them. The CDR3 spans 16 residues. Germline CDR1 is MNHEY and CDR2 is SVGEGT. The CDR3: CASSLSRGLKGQPQHF. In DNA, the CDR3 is TGTGCCAGCAGCCTCTCCCGGGGTTTGAAAGGTCAGCCCCAGCATTTT.

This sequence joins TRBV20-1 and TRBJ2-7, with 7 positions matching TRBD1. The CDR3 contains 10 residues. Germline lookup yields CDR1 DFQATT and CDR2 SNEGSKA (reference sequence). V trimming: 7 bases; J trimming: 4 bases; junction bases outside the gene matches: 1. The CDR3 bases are TGCAGTGTGGGACAGTACGAGCAGTACTTC. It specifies CSVGQYEQYF.

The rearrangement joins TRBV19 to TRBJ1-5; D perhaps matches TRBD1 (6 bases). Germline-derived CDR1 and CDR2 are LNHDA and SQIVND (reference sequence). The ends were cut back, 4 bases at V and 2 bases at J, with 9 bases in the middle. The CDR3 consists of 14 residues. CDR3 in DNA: TGTGCCAGTAGTACGACAGGAGGCAATCAGCCCCAGCATTTT. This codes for CASSTTGGNQPQHF.

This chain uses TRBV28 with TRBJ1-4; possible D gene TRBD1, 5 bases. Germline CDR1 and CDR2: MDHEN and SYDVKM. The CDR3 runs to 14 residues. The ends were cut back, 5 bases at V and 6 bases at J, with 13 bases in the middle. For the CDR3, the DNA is TGTGCCAGCAGTGACGCGGGGACTGATGAAAAACTGTTTTTT. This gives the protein CASSDAGTDEKLFF.

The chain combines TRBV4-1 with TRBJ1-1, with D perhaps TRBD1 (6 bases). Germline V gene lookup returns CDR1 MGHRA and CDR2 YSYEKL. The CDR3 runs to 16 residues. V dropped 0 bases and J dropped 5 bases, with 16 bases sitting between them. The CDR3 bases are TGCGCCAGCAGCCAAGAGGGGGGGGCCCCCAGGACTGAAGCTTTCTTT. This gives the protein CASSQEGGAPRTEAFF.

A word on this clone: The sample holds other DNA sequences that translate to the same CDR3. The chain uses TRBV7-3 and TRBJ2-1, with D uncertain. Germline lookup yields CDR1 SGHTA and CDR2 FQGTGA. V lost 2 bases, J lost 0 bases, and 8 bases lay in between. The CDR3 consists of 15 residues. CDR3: CASSLAASSYNEQFF. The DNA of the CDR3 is TGTGCCAGCAGCTTAGCGGCTAGCTCCTACAATGAGCAGTTCTTC.

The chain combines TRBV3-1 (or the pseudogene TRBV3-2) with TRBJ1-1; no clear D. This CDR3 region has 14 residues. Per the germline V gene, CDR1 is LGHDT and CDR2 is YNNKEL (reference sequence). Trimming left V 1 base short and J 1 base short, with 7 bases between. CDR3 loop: CASSQGFGNTEAFF. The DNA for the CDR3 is TGTGCCAGCAGCCAAGGATTTGGGAACACTGAAGCTTTCTTT.

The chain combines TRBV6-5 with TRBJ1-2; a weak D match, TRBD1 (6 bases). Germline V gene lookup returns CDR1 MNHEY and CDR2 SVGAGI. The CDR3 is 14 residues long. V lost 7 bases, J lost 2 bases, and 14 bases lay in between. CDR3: CASTPQGTNYGYTF. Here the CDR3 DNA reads TGTGCCAGCACCCCACAGGGTACAAACTATGGCTACACCTTC.

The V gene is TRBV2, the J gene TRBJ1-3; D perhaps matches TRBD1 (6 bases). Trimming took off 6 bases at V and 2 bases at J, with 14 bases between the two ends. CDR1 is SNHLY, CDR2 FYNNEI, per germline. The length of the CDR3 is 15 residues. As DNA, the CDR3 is TGTGCCAGCAGCCTAACGAGGGGGGCTGGAAACACCATATATTTT. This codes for CASSLTRGAGNTIYF.

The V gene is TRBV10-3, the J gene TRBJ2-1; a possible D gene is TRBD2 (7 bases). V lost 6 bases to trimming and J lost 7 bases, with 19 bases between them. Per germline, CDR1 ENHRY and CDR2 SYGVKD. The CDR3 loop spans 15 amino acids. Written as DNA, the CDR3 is TGTGCCATCAGCGGGGGAGGGGGGATACCTAATGAGCAGTTCTTC. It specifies CAISGGGGIPNEQFF.

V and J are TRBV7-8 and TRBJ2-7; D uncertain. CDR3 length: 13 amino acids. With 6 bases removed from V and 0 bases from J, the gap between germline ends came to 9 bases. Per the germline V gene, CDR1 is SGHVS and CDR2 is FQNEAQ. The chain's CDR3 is CASSRSYSYEQYF. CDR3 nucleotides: TGTGCCAGCAGTCGATCCTACTCCTACGAGCAGTACTTC.

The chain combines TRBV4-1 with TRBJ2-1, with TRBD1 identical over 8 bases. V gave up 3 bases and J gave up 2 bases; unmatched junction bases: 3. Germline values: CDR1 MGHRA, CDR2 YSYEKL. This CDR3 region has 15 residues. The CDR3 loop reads CASSQGTGAYNEQFF. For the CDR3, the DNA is TGCGCCAGCAGCCAGGGGACAGGAGCCTACAATGAGCAGTTCTTC.

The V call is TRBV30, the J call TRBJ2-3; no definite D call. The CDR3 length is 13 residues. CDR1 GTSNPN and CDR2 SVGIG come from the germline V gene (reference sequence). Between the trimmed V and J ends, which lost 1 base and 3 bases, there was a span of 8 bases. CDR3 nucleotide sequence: TGTGCCTGGAGTGGTCAGGAAACAGATACGCAGTATTTT. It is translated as CAWSGQETDTQYF.

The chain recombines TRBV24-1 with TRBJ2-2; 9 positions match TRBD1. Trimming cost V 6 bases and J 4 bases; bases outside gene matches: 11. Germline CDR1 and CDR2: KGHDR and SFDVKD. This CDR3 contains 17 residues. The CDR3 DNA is TGTGCCACCAGTCCCGGGACAGGGAGAGGGGGCACCGGGGAGCTGTTTTTT. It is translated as CATSPGTGRGGTGELFF.

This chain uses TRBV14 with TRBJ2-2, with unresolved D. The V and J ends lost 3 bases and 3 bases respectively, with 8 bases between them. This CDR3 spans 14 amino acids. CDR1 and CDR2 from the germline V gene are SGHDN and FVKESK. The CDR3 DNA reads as TGTGCCAGCAGCCACGATGAATACACCGGGGAGCTGTTTTTT. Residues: CASSHDEYTGELFF.

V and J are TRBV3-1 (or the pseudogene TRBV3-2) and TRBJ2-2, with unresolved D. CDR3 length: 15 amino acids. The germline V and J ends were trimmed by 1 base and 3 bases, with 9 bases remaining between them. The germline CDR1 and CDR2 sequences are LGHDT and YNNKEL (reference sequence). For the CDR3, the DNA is TGTGCCAGCAGCCAAGTACAGTCTTACACCGGGGAGCTGTTTTTT. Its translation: CASSQVQSYTGELFF.